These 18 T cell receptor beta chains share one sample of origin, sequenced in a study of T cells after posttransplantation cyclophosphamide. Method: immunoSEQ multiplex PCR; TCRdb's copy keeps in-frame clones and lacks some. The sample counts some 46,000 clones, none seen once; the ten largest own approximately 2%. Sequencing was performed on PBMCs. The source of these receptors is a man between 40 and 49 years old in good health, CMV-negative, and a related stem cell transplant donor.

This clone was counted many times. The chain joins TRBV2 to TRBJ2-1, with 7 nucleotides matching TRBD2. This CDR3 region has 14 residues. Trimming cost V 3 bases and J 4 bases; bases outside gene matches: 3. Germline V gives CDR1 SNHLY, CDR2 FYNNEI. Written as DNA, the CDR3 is TGTGCCAGCAGTGACCCTAGCGGATACAATGAGCAGTTCTTC. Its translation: CASSDPSGYNEQFF.

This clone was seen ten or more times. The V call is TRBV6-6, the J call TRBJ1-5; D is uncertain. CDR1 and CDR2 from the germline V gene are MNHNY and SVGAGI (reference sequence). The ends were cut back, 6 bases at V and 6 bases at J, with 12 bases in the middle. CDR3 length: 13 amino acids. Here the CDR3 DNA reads TGTGCCAGCAGCTTCGACTTAGGTCAGCCCCAGCATTTT. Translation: CASSFDLGQPQHF.

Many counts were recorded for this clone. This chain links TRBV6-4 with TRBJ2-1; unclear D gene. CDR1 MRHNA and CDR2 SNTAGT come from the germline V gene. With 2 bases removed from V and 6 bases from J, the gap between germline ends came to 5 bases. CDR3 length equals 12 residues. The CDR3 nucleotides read TGTGCCAGCAGTGACGCGGCCAATGAGCAGTTCTTC. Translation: CASSDAANEQFF.

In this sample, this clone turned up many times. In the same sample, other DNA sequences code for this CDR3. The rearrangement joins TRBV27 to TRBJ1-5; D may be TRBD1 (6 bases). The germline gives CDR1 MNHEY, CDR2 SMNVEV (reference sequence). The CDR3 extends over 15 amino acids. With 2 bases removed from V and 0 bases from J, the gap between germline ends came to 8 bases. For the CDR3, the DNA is TGTGCCAGCAGTTTACGAGGGGGTAGCAATCAGCCCCAGCATTTT. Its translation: CASSLRGGSNQPQHF.

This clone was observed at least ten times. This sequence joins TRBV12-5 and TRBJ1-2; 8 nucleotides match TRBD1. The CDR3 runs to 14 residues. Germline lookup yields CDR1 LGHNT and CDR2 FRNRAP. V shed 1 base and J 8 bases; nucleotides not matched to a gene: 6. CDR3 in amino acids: CASGLGSTGAGYTF. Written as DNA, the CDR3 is TGTGCTAGTGGTTTGGGCTCGACAGGGGCCGGCTACACCTTC.

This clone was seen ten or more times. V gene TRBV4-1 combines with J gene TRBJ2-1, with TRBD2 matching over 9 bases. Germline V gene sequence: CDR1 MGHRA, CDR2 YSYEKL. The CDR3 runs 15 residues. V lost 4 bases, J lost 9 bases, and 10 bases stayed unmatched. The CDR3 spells CASSPNMGLASEQFF. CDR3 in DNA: TGCGCCAGCAGCCCGAATATGGGACTAGCTAGTGAGCAGTTCTTC.

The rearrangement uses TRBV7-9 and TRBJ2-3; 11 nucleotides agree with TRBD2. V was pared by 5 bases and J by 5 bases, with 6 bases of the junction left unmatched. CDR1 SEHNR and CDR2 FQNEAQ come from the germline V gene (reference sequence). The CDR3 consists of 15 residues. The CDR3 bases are TGTGCCAGCAGCCAACTAGCGGGGGTAATAGATACGCAGTATTTT. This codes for CASSQLAGVIDTQYF.

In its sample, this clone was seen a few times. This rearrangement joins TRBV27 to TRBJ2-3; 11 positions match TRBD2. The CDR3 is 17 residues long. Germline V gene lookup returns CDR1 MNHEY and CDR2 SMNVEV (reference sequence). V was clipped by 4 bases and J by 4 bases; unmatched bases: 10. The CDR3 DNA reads TGTGCCAGCAGTTCCCCAAGACTAGCGGGACTGCCAGATACGCAGTATTTT. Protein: CASSSPRLAGLPDTQYF.

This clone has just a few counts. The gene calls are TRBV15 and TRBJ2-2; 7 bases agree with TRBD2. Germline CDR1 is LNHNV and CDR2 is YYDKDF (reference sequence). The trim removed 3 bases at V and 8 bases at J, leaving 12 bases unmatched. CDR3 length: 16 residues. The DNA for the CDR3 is TGTGCCACCAGCAGCCACCGAGGCGGGAGAGAGGGGGAGCTGTTTTTT. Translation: CATSSHRGGREGELFF.

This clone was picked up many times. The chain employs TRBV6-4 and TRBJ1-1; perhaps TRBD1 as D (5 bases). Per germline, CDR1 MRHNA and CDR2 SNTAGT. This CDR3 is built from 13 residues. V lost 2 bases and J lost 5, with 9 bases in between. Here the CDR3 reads CASSDGGGTEAFF. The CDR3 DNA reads TGTGCCAGCAGTGACGGGGGGGGTACTGAAGCTTTCTTT.

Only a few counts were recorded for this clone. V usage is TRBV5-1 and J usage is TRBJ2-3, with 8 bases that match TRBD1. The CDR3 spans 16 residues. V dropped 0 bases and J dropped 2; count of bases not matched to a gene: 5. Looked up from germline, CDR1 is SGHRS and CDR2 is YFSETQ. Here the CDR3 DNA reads TGCGCCAGCAGCTTGGTTGACAGGGGTTTCACAGATACGCAGTATTTT. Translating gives CASSLVDRGFTDTQYF. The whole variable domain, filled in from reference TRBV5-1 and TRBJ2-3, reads KAGVTQTPRYLIKTRGQQVTLSCSPISGHRSVSWYQQTPGQGLQFLFEYFSETQRNKGNFPGRFSGRQFSNSRSEMNVSTLELGDSALYLCASSLVDRGFTDTQYFGPGTRLTVL.

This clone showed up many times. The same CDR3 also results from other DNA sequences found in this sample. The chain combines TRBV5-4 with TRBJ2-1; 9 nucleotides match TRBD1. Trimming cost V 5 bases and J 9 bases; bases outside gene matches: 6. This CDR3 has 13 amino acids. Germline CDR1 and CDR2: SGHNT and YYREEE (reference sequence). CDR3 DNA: TGTGCCAGCAGTTGGGACAGGGTGGGTGAGCAGTTCTTC. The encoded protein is CASSWDRVGEQFF.

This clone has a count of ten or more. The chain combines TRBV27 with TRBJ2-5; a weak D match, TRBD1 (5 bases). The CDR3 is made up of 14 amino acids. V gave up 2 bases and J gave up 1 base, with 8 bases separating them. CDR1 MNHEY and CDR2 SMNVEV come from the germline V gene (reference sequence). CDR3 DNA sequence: TGTGCCAGCAGTTTAAGCAGGGCCCAAGAGACCCAGTACTTC. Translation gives CASSLSRAQETQYF.

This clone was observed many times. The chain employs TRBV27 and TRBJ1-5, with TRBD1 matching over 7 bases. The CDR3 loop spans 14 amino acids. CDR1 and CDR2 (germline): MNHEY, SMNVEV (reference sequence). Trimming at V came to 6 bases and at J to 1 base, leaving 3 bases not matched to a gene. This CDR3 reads CASRGGQSNQPQHF. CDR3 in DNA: TGTGCCAGCAGGGGGGGACAGAGCAATCAGCCCCAGCATTTT.

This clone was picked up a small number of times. CDR3 in amino acids: CASSLGSAGATYNEQFF. The CDR3, as DNA: TGTGCCAGCAGCTTAGGTTCGGCAGGGGCAACCTACAATGAGCAGTTCTTC. The chain has TRBV11-1 and TRBJ2-1; D is possibly TRBD1 (6 bases). The germline V and J ends were trimmed by 1 base and 2 bases, with 15 bases remaining between them. This CDR3 has 17 residues. The germline V gene has CDR1 SGHAT and CDR2 FQDESV (reference sequence).

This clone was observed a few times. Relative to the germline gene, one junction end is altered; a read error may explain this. The CDR3 DNA reads TGTGCTAGCAGCCTCCGACAGGGATGGGGTGAGCAGTTCTTC. Amino acids: CASSLRQGWGEQFF. The rearrangement uses TRBV7-7 and TRBJ2-1; TRBD1 matches 7 bases. Per the germline V gene, CDR1 is SSHAT and CDR2 is FNYEAQ (reference sequence). The CDR3 runs 14 residues.

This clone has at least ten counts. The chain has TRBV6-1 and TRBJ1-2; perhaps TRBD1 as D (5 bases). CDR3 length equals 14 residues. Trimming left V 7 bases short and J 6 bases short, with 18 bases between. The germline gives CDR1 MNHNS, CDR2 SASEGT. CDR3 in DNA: TGTGCCAGCACCCGGTGGGCCAGGGAGGATGGCTACACCTTC. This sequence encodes CASTRWAREDGYTF.

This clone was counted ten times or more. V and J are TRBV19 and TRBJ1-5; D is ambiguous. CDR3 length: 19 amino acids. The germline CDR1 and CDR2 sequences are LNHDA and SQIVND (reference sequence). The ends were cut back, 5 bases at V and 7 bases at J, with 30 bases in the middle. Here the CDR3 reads CASSETAELGTGRGQPQHF. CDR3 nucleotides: TGTGCCAGTAGTGAAACGGCCGAGCTTGGAACCGGCCGAGGGCAGCCCCAGCATTTT. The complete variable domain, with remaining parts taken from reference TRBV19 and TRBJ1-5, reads DGGITQSPKYLFRKEGQNVTLSCEQNLNHDAMYWYRQDPGQGLRLIYYSQIVNDFQKGDIAEGYSVSREKKESFPLTVTSAQKNPTAFYLCASSETAELGTGRGQPQHFGDGTRLSIL.